The T cell receptor (beta chain) described here comes from a study of T cell responses to AZD1222 COVID-19 vaccine. General study points: White British ancestry dominated among donors, who included more females, and clonal diversity was possibly underestimated. Of the AZD1222 recipients, only 5 or 6 were seropositive at baseline. Receipt of two AZD1222 doses was followed by a rise in Spike-specific TCR breadth and depth.

The germline V gene has CDR1 MNHEY and CDR2 SMNVEV (reference sequence). CDR3 length equals 15 residues. V lost 3 bases to trimming and J lost 2 bases, with 14 bases between them. Concerning this clone: What it binds is unknown.

Profiling relied on immunoSEQ multiplex PCR, and the TCRdb table lists in-frame clones only, not all of them. The profile covers approximately 90,000 clones, with around 90% appearing a single time and 2.5% to 3.5% taken by the ten largest. The starting material was peripheral blood, obtained on day 0 of AZD1222 vaccination. This TCR was sampled from an adult in good health. This sequence joins TRBV27 and TRBJ2-7; the D gene is possibly TRBD1 (6 bases). In nucleotides, the CDR3 is TGTGCCAGCAGTTTCGGGCCGGGACACACCTACGAGCAGTACTTC. Encoded protein: CASSFGPGHTYEQYF.